The clone carrying this TCR beta chain was counted only a few times. The antigen is unknown. The sample comes from a study of T cell responses to AZD1222 COVID-19 vaccine. Points from the study as a whole: Repertoires were obtained only post-peak T cell response. As reported, nearly half of all spike-specific TCRs target variant regions that are unmutated.

Repertoires were generated with immunoSEQ multiplex PCR, while TCRdb's copy carries only in-frame clones and drops some. The sample contains under 80,000 clones, 84% of which appear only once. The germline V gene encodes CDR1 KGHSH and CDR2 LQKENI. The V and J ends lost 3 bases and 0 bases respectively, with 12 bases between them. This CDR3 comprises 16 residues. The TCR was taken from an adult in good health. The chain joins TRBV18 to TRBJ1-5, with D hard to call. The material sequenced was peripheral blood, taken on day 0 of AZD1222 vaccination. For the CDR3, the DNA is TGTGCCAGCTCACCCGCAGGTCCCTATAGCAATCAGCCCCAGCATTTT. It codes for CASSPAGPYSNQPQHF.